This entry concerns a single T cell receptor beta chain. Its antigen is not identified. The PCR employed 60 Vbeta primers together with 13 Jbeta primers. Data came from immunoSEQ multiplex PCR; TCRdb stores just in-frame clones and leaves some out. The data contain 120,000 or so clones, under 20% of them seen just once; the ten biggest clones take up about 2.6%. The CDR3 consists of 14 residues. V trimming: 2 bases; J trimming: 2 bases; junction bases outside the gene matches: 1. The V gene's germline CDR1 is SGHDN and CDR2 FVKESK. The sample originates from a study of cytomegalovirus exposure and HLA in healthy donors. Whole-study findings and limits: A later look showed TCR association rates differing by HLA locus, highest for DRB1 and lowest for HLA-C. Information on immune exposure was restricted to one variable (CMV serostatus).

Sequencing used PBMCs. This clonotype was obtained from a female donor in good health and CMV-seropositive. V is TRBV14 and J is TRBJ2-7; TRBD1 aligns across 9 bases. The CDR3 DNA is TGTGCCAGCAGCCAACGACAGGGGGCCTACGAGCAGTACTTC. Its translation: CASSQRQGAYEQYF.